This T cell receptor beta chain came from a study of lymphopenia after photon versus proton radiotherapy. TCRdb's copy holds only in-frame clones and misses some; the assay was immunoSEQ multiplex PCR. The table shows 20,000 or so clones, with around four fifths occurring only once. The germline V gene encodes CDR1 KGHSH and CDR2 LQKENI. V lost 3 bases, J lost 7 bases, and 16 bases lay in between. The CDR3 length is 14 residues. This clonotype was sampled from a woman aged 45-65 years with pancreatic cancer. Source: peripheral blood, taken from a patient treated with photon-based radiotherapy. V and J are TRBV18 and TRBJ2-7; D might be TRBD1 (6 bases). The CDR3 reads CASSPPPTGTEQYF. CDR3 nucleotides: TGTGCCAGCTCACCCCCACCGACAGGTACAGAGCAGTACTTC.